Listed below are T cell receptor beta chains from one sample, sequenced in a study of shared clonotypes between healthy human individuals. Profiling relied on immunoSEQ multiplex PCR, and the TCRdb table lists in-frame clones only, not all of them. Of some 1.4 million clones listed, roughly 95% are singletons. What was sequenced was naive CD4+ T cells sorted from blood. The receptors stem from a man younger than 45 in good health. Both conserved end residues are part of each CDR3. A D gene is named only where the DNA matches it firmly. Where a row states a size, it is once, few, many or the class of an expanded clone; other rows omit it.

j_gene	abundance	v_gene	d_gene	CDR3aa	CDR3nt
TRBJ2-1	.	TRBV5-1	TRBD2	CASSFYSGRVDEQFF	TGCGCCAGCAGCTTCTATAGCGGGAGGGTCGATGAGCAGTTCTTC
TRBJ1-4	.	TRBV10-3	TRBD1	CAISVSGTGDEKLFF	TGTGCCATCAGTGTGTCCGGGACAGGGGATGAAAAACTGTTTTTT
TRBJ1-2	.	TRBV15	.	CATSRANYGYTF	TGTGCCACCAGCAGAGCCAACTATGGCTACACCTTC
TRBJ1-5	once	TRBV7-9	TRBD1	CASSRGPTGVGVGNQPQHF	TGTGCCAGCAGCCGAGGACCGACAGGGGTCGGGGTGGGCAATCAGCCCCAGCATTTT
TRBJ1-4	.	TRBV5-8	TRBD1	CASSYQGVTNEKLFF	TGTGCCAGCAGCTACCAGGGGGTGACTAATGAAAAACTGTTTTTT
TRBJ1-3	.	TRBV9	TRBD1	CASSVFTGGRNTIYF	TGTGCCAGCAGCGTCTTCACAGGGGGGCGAAACACCATATATTTT
TRBJ2-1	.	TRBV7-2	.	CASSWKGDYSNEQFF	TGTGCCAGCAGCTGGAAGGGGGACTATAGCAATGAGCAGTTCTTC
TRBJ1-5	once	TRBV19	.	CASSALNSHSNQPQHF	TGTGCCAGTAGTGCCTTGAACAGCCATAGCAATCAGCCCCAGCATTTT
TRBJ1-4	.	TRBV11-2	.	CASSLRVPITNEKLFF	TGTGCCAGCAGCTTAAGGGTCCCCATAACTAATGAAAAACTGTTTTTT
TRBJ2-7	.	TRBV19	TRBD2	CASSRLLAANYEQYF	TGTGCCAGTAGTAGACTCCTAGCGGCCAACTACGAGCAGTACTTC
TRBJ2-7	.	TRBV10-1	TRBD1	CASSESYPPGQRIRDRYYEQYF	TGCGCCAGCAGTGAGTCGTATCCCCCGGGACAGAGGATCCGGGACAGATACTACGAGCAGTACTTC
TRBJ2-4	once	TRBV5-1	TRBD2	CASSLAGLAGGRAKNIQYF	TGCGCCAGCAGCTTGGCGGGACTAGCGGGAGGGCGAGCCAAAAACATTCAGTACTTC
TRBJ2-4	.	TRBV4-1	TRBD2	CASTSGLAGVPKNIQYF	TGCGCCAGCACCTCCGGACTAGCGGGAGTGCCCAAAAACATTCAGTACTTC
TRBJ2-7	.	TRBV18	TRBD2	CASSSGTSLEQYF	TGTGCCAGCTCATCCGGGACTAGTCTCGAGCAGTACTTC
TRBJ2-5	.	TRBV7-2	.	CASSLRGIGTQYF	TGTGCCAGCAGCTTACGGGGGATTGGGACCCAGTACTTC
TRBJ2-7	.	TRBV5-4	TRBD1	CASGPTGPYEQYF	TGTGCCAGCGGACCGACAGGGCCCTACGAGCAGTACTTC
TRBJ2-7	few	TRBV5-1	.	CASSLFHEQYF	TGCGCCAGCAGCTTGTTCCACGAGCAGTACTTC
TRBJ2-1	.	TRBV19	.	CARPASPPRDEQFF	TGTGCCAGACCCGCCAGTCCGCCCCGGGATGAGCAGTTCTTC
TRBJ2-2	.	TRBV28	.	CASSLLGQGYTGELFF	TGTGCCAGCAGTTTATTGGGGCAGGGGTATACCGGGGAGCTGTTTTTT
TRBJ2-3	.	TRBV9	.	CASSVSWVGTDTQYF	TGTGCCAGCAGCGTAAGTTGGGTTGGGACAGATACGCAGTATTTT
TRBJ2-1	.	TRBV5-1	TRBD2	CASSPGLVINEQFF	TGCGCCAGCAGCCCCGGACTAGTTATCAATGAGCAGTTCTTC
TRBJ2-1	.	TRBV27	TRBD2	CASRAGGSSYNEQFF	TGTGCCAGCAGGGCGGGGGGAAGCTCCTACAATGAGCAGTTCTTC
TRBJ2-5	.	TRBV30	.	CAWSVGRVQTQYF	TGTGCCTGGAGTGTCGGCCGGGTTCAGACCCAGTACTTC
TRBJ2-1	.	TRBV15	.	CATSRRLNEQFF	TGTGCCACCAGCAGAAGACTAAATGAGCAGTTCTTC
TRBJ2-1	.	TRBV15	TRBD2	CATSRDLWVAGGPHNEQFF	TGTGCCACCAGCAGAGATCTGTGGGTAGCGGGAGGGCCCCACAATGAGCAGTTCTTC
TRBJ2-2	.	TRBV2	.	CASSDVPANTGELFF	TGTGCCAGCAGTGATGTCCCCGCGAACACCGGGGAGCTGTTTTTT
TRBJ2-1	.	TRBV9	.	CASSVALGSYNEQFF	TGTGCCAGCAGCGTAGCCCTAGGTTCCTACAATGAGCAGTTCTTC
TRBJ2-7	.	TRBV9	TRBD2	CASSAGGSGKREQYF	TGTGCCAGCAGTGCCGGGGGTAGCGGGAAACGCGAGCAGTACTTC
TRBJ1-2	.	TRBV9	TRBD1	CASSVVVGGGYGYTF	TGTGCCAGCAGCGTAGTTGTAGGGGGCGGGTATGGCTACACCTTC
TRBJ1-3	once	TRBV11-2	.	CASSSITGNTIYF	TGTGCCAGCAGCTCCATAACTGGAAACACCATATATTTT
TRBJ2-3	.	TRBV2	TRBD2	CASRMGLAGTDTQYF	TGTGCCAGCAGGATGGGACTAGCTGGCACAGATACGCAGTATTTT
TRBJ2-3	.	TRBV19	.	CASSTNSGYTDTQYF	TGTGCCAGTAGTACCAACAGCGGATACACAGATACGCAGTATTTT
TRBJ2-7	.	TRBV28	.	CASRPQVPGQYEQYF	TGTGCCAGCAGACCACAGGTACCCGGGCAATACGAGCAGTACTTC
TRBJ2-5	.	TRBV7-9	.	CASSLWTEQETQYF	TGTGCCAGCAGCTTATGGACCGAACAAGAGACCCAGTACTTC
TRBJ2-3	.	TRBV9	TRBD2	CASSPRTSELDTQYF	TGTGCCAGCAGCCCCCGGACTAGCGAGCTAGATACGCAGTATTTT
TRBJ2-7	.	TRBV28	TRBD1	CASSLTGGRFGEQYF	TGTGCCAGCAGTTTAACAGGGGGGCGTTTCGGCGAGCAGTACTTC
TRBJ1-3	few	TRBV29-1	.	CSVGESSGNTIYF	TGCAGCGTTGGAGAATCGTCTGGAAACACCATATATTTT
TRBJ2-7	.	TRBV19	.	CASRDSYYEQYF	TGTGCCAGTAGGGACAGTTACTACGAGCAGTACTTC
TRBJ1-1	.	TRBV14	TRBD1	CASSHRGTGWENTEAFF	TGTGCCAGCAGCCACCGAGGGACAGGGTGGGAGAACACTGAAGCTTTCTTT
TRBJ2-7	.	TRBV30	.	CAWSTPRIRYEQYF	TGTGCCTGGAGTACCCCCAGGATAAGATACGAGCAGTACTTC
TRBJ2-1	.	TRBV7-3	.	CASSLYRDNEQFF	TGTGCCAGCAGCTTATACCGGGACAATGAGCAGTTCTTC
TRBJ2-3	.	TRBV7-2	TRBD2	CASSLAGLAGDTQYF	TGTGCCAGCAGCTTAGCTGGCCTAGCGGGAGATACGCAGTATTTT
TRBJ2-1	.	TRBV6-5	.	CATLPVGRFYNEQFF	TGTGCCACCCTTCCCGTGGGGCGTTTCTACAATGAGCAGTTCTTC
TRBJ1-2	.	TRBV2	.	CASSEAAKYANRDYGYTF	TGTGCCAGCAGCGAAGCAGCAAAGTACGCGAACCGGGACTATGGCTACACCTTC
TRBJ1-1	.	TRBV9	.	CASRAQTEFNTEAFF	TGTGCCAGCAGGGCCCAAACAGAGTTTAACACTGAAGCTTTCTTT
TRBJ1-1	.	TRBV5-1	.	CASSLEAAIMNTEAFF	TGCGCCAGCAGCTTGGAGGCGGCAATCATGAACACTGAAGCTTTCTTT
TRBJ1-5	once	TRBV6-5	.	CASSPGGNQPQHF	TGTGCCAGCAGTCCAGGGGGCAATCAGCCCCAGCATTTT
TRBJ2-6	.	TRBV5-6	.	CASSLPRGFSGANVLTF	TGTGCCAGCAGCTTACCAAGGGGCTTCTCTGGGGCCAACGTCCTGACTTTC
TRBJ1-1	.	TRBV18	.	CASSPGDGNTEAFF	TGTGCCAGCTCACCGGGTGACGGGAACACTGAAGCTTTCTTT
TRBJ1-4	.	TRBV4-3	.	CASRRSNEKLFF	TGCGCCAGCCGAAGGTCTAATGAAAAACTGTTTTTT
TRBJ2-5	.	TRBV5-5	.	CASSGVGGETQYF	TGTGCCAGCAGCGGGGTTGGTGGCGAGACCCAGTACTTC
TRBJ2-1	.	TRBV9	.	CASSDQPYFYNEQFF	TGTGCCAGCAGCGATCAGCCCTACTTCTACAATGAGCAGTTCTTC
TRBJ1-1	.	TRBV19	.	CASSIMKWSEAFF	TGTGCCAGTAGTATAATGAAGTGGTCTGAAGCTTTCTTT
TRBJ2-2	.	TRBV15	.	CATSRDGLIDAGELFF	TGTGCCACCAGCAGAGATGGACTCATTGATGCCGGGGAGCTGTTTTTT
TRBJ2-5	.	TRBV30	TRBD2	CAWSMLAGVNLETQYF	TGTGCCTGGAGTATGCTAGCGGGAGTTAACCTGGAGACCCAGTACTTC
TRBJ2-1	once	TRBV5-1	TRBD2	CASSLVTSGSSYNEQFF	TGCGCCAGCAGCTTGGTCACTAGCGGGAGCTCCTACAATGAGCAGTTCTTC
TRBJ2-1	.	TRBV5-4	.	CASSLGADSYNEQFF	TGTGCCAGCAGCTTGGGAGCGGACTCCTACAATGAGCAGTTCTTC
TRBJ2-3	once	TRBV5-1	TRBD2	CASSLLPGLAALNTDTQYF	TGCGCCAGCAGCTTATTACCGGGACTAGCGGCGTTAAACACAGATACGCAGTATTTT
TRBJ2-1	.	TRBV2	.	CASRSGYSYNEQFF	TGTGCCAGCAGGAGCGGGTACAGCTACAATGAGCAGTTCTTC
TRBJ2-7	.	TRBV9	.	CASNPRGVNYEQYF	TGTGCCAGCAACCCCAGGGGCGTAAACTACGAGCAGTACTTC